The rows below give T cell receptor beta chains drawn from one sample of a study of T cell responses to AZD1222 COVID-19 vaccine. The assay was immunoSEQ multiplex PCR, and TCRdb's table has in-frame clones only and misses some. The data hold 150,000 to 200,000 clones, with almost 90% observed a single time. This specimen was peripheral blood, taken 28 days after the second AZD1222 dose. Receptor source: an adult who received the AZD1222 COVID-19 vaccine. Both conserved end residues are part of each CDR3. The order of the fields is J gene, D gene, clone size, V gene, CDR3 DNA, CDR3 protein. A D gene is named only where the DNA matches it firmly. The listing skips clone size in some rows; elsewhere it reads once, few, many or a size class.

j_gene: TRBJ2-1
d_gene: TRBD2
abundance: once
v_gene: TRBV3-1/TRBV3-2
CDR3nt: TGTGCCAGCAGCCTCCCGACTAGCGGGGCCAACAATGAGCAGTTCTTC
CDR3aa: CASSLPTSGANNEQFF

j_gene: TRBJ2-3
d_gene: TRBD2
abundance: NA
v_gene: TRBV3-1/TRBV3-2
CDR3nt: TGTGCCAGCAGCCAAGATCTGCGACTAGCGGGGGGGCAGGTAGATACGCAGTATTTT
CDR3aa: CASSQDLRLAGGQVDTQYF

j_gene: TRBJ2-5
d_gene: NA
abundance: NA
v_gene: TRBV27
CDR3nt: TGTGCCAGCAGCCCCGATTGGACAAGACAAGAGACCCAGTACTTC
CDR3aa: CASSPDWTRQETQYF

j_gene: TRBJ1-1
d_gene: TRBD1
abundance: NA
v_gene: TRBV3-1/TRBV3-2
CDR3nt: TGTGCCAGCAGCCAAGCACAGACAGGGATAACTGAAGCTTTCTTT
CDR3aa: CASSQAQTGITEAFF

j_gene: TRBJ1-2
d_gene: NA
abundance: NA
v_gene: TRBV5-1
CDR3nt: TGCGCCAGCAGCTTGGATCAAAGGGGCAGGGATGGCTACACCTTC
CDR3aa: CASSLDQRGRDGYTF

j_gene: TRBJ1-1
d_gene: NA
abundance: NA
v_gene: TRBV28
CDR3nt: TGTGCCAGCAGTCCCTGGAGTGGGGCCACTGAAGCTTTCTTT
CDR3aa: CASSPWSGATEAFF

j_gene: TRBJ1-1
d_gene: TRBD1
abundance: NA
v_gene: TRBV7-8
CDR3nt: TGTGCCAGCAGCTTAGTATCGGGGACAGGGTACATGAACACTGAAGCTTTCTTT
CDR3aa: CASSLVSGTGYMNTEAFF

j_gene: TRBJ2-7
d_gene: TRBD1
abundance: NA
v_gene: TRBV10-1
CDR3nt: TGCGCCAGCAGACAGGGACAGGGGACGGTGTCGGGCGAGCAGTACTTC
CDR3aa: CASRQGQGTVSGEQYF

j_gene: TRBJ2-2
d_gene: TRBD1
abundance: NA
v_gene: TRBV10-3
CDR3nt: TGTGCCATCAGTGAGTCAGGGGGACAGGGGTTCGCCGGGGAGCTGTTTTTT
CDR3aa: CAISESGGQGFAGELFF

j_gene: TRBJ2-7
d_gene: TRBD1
abundance: NA
v_gene: TRBV29-1
CDR3nt: TGCAGCGCCGCCCCCCGGGACAGGCCAAGCCACGAGCAGTACTTC
CDR3aa: CSAAPRDRPSHEQYF

j_gene: TRBJ1-2
d_gene: TRBD1
abundance: NA
v_gene: TRBV7-8
CDR3nt: TGTGCCAGCAGCTTAGGGGGAGACAGGGGGACCTTC
CDR3aa: CASSLGGDRGTF

j_gene: TRBJ2-1
d_gene: TRBD2
abundance: NA
v_gene: TRBV5-1
CDR3nt: TGCGCCAGCAGCTTGGCCGGACTAGCGGGACCCTCCCACAATGAGCAGTTCTTC
CDR3aa: CASSLAGLAGPSHNEQFF

j_gene: TRBJ2-1
d_gene: NA
abundance: NA
v_gene: TRBV6-5
CDR3nt: TGTGCCAGCAGCTTCGGGACACGCTACAATGAGCAGTTCTTC
CDR3aa: CASSFGTRYNEQFF

j_gene: TRBJ1-2
d_gene: NA
abundance: NA
v_gene: TRBV25-1
CDR3nt: TGTGCCAGCAGTGAACAGGGGAGATCGCGTGGCTACACCTTC
CDR3aa: CASSEQGRSRGYTF

j_gene: TRBJ2-7
d_gene: NA
abundance: NA
v_gene: TRBV6-1
CDR3nt: TGTGCCAGCAGTTTAGGGAGTTCGCAGTACTTC
CDR3aa: CASSLGSSQYF

j_gene: TRBJ2-7
d_gene: TRBD1
abundance: NA
v_gene: TRBV27
CDR3nt: TGTGCCAGCAGTTTATCCGGGACAGGGGCCTACGAGCAGTACTTC
CDR3aa: CASSLSGTGAYEQYF

j_gene: TRBJ1-3
d_gene: TRBD1
abundance: NA
v_gene: TRBV30
CDR3nt: TGTGCCTGGAGCCCTGACAGGGGTTCGGGAAACACCATATATTTT
CDR3aa: CAWSPDRGSGNTIYF

j_gene: TRBJ2-3
d_gene: NA
abundance: NA
v_gene: TRBV12-3/TRBV12-4
CDR3nt: TGTGCCAGCAGTTTTCCAGGCACAGATACGCAGTATTTT
CDR3aa: CASSFPGTDTQYF

j_gene: TRBJ1-6
d_gene: NA
abundance: NA
v_gene: TRBV6-5
CDR3nt: TGTGCCAGCAAATGGGGGATTAATTCACCCCTCCACTTT
CDR3aa: CASKWGINSPLHF

j_gene: TRBJ2-7
d_gene: NA
abundance: NA
v_gene: TRBV7-8
CDR3nt: TGTGCCAGCAGCGCGAGTCGGGGATACGAGCAGTACTTC
CDR3aa: CASSASRGYEQYF

j_gene: TRBJ1-1
d_gene: NA
abundance: NA
v_gene: TRBV6-5
CDR3nt: TGTGCCAGCAGCCGGCCGGGTCCGAACACTGAAGCTTTCTTT
CDR3aa: CASSRPGPNTEAFF

j_gene: TRBJ1-1
d_gene: NA
abundance: NA
v_gene: TRBV5-6
CDR3nt: TGTGCCAGCAGCCCGGGACAAAACACTGAAGCTTTCTTT
CDR3aa: CASSPGQNTEAFF

j_gene: TRBJ2-1
d_gene: NA
abundance: NA
v_gene: TRBV10-2
CDR3nt: TGCGCCAGCAGACCGTCAGCGGGAGATGGGACAGGGTCCTACAATGAGCAGTTCTTC
CDR3aa: CASRPSAGDGTGSYNEQFF

j_gene: TRBJ2-7
d_gene: NA
abundance: NA
v_gene: TRBV6-2/TRBV6-3
CDR3nt: TGTGCCAGCAGCCACCGTCAAGGGGCCTACGAGCAGTACTTC
CDR3aa: CASSHRQGAYEQYF

j_gene: TRBJ2-7
d_gene: TRBD1
abundance: NA
v_gene: TRBV7-9
CDR3nt: TGTGCCAGCGTTGCAGGGGGCGCCCCCAGCGAGCAGTACTTC
CDR3aa: CASVAGGAPSEQYF

j_gene: TRBJ2-5
d_gene: NA
abundance: NA
v_gene: TRBV9
CDR3nt: TGTGCCAGCAGCGTAGGCGGTAGCGGTGAGACCCAGTACTTC
CDR3aa: CASSVGGSGETQYF

j_gene: TRBJ2-1
d_gene: NA
abundance: once
v_gene: TRBV21-1
CDR3nt: TGTGCCAGCAGCAAATGGGAAGGGCGCTCCTACAATGAGCAGTTCTTC
CDR3aa: CASSKWEGRSYNEQFF

j_gene: TRBJ1-1
d_gene: NA
abundance: NA
v_gene: TRBV29-1
CDR3nt: TGCAGCGTTGAAATGCAGCTGAACACTGAAGCTTTCTTT
CDR3aa: CSVEMQLNTEAFF

j_gene: TRBJ1-2
d_gene: TRBD1
abundance: NA
v_gene: TRBV7-6
CDR3nt: TGTGCCAGCAGCCCGAACAGGGGGAGTAACCCTACCTACACCTTC
CDR3aa: CASSPNRGSNPTYTF

j_gene: TRBJ1-3
d_gene: NA
abundance: NA
v_gene: TRBV15
CDR3nt: TGTGCCACCAGCAGCCGCCGTGGGGGGGTTTCTGGAAACACCATATATTTT
CDR3aa: CATSSRRGGVSGNTIYF

j_gene: TRBJ2-7
d_gene: NA
abundance: NA
v_gene: TRBV5-4
CDR3nt: TGTGCCAGCAGCCACACTTCCTACGAGCAGTACTTC
CDR3aa: CASSHTSYEQYF

j_gene: TRBJ2-7
d_gene: NA
abundance: NA
v_gene: TRBV3-1/TRBV3-2
CDR3nt: TGTGCCAGCAGCCAAGTCTTTGGGAGGTACGAGCAGTACTTC
CDR3aa: CASSQVFGRYEQYF

j_gene: TRBJ2-7
d_gene: TRBD1
abundance: once
v_gene: TRBV7-9
CDR3nt: TGTGCCAGCAGCGACAGGGGAAACTCCTACGAGCAGTACTTC
CDR3aa: CASSDRGNSYEQYF

j_gene: TRBJ2-7
d_gene: TRBD1
abundance: once
v_gene: TRBV12-5
CDR3nt: TGTGCTAGTGGTTTTTATGGACAGGGGGCAATGGGAGAGCAGTACTTC
CDR3aa: CASGFYGQGAMGEQYF

j_gene: TRBJ1-2
d_gene: TRBD1
abundance: NA
v_gene: TRBV7-9
CDR3nt: TGTGCCAGCAGCAACGAGGTGGCAGGGGGCGACGGCTACACCTTC
CDR3aa: CASSNEVAGGDGYTF

j_gene: TRBJ2-6
d_gene: NA
abundance: few
v_gene: TRBV7-9
CDR3nt: TGTGCCAGCAGCTTCCCAACTACGGCAGGGGCCAACGTCCTGACTTTC
CDR3aa: CASSFPTTAGANVLTF

j_gene: TRBJ1-3
d_gene: NA
abundance: NA
v_gene: TRBV13
CDR3nt: TGTGCCAGCAGTTCAAAAGGGGGATCTGGAAACACCATATATTTT
CDR3aa: CASSSKGGSGNTIYF

j_gene: TRBJ1-2
d_gene: TRBD1
abundance: NA
v_gene: TRBV7-2
CDR3nt: TGTGCCAGCAGCTTAGTCGGGACAGGGGACTATGGCTACACCTTC
CDR3aa: CASSLVGTGDYGYTF

j_gene: TRBJ1-4
d_gene: TRBD1
abundance: NA
v_gene: TRBV6-6
CDR3nt: TGTGCCAGCAGGCCGGGACAGGCTAATGAAAAACTGTTTTTT
CDR3aa: CASRPGQANEKLFF

j_gene: TRBJ2-1
d_gene: TRBD2
abundance: NA
v_gene: TRBV6-1
CDR3nt: TGTGCCAGCAGTGAAGTTAGACTAGCGCAGTTCTTC
CDR3aa: CASSEVRLAQFF

j_gene: TRBJ2-1
d_gene: NA
abundance: NA
v_gene: TRBV2
CDR3nt: TGTGCCAGCAGTAGGGACTACAATGAGCAGTTCTTC
CDR3aa: CASSRDYNEQFF

j_gene: TRBJ2-5
d_gene: TRBD1
abundance: NA
v_gene: TRBV5-1
CDR3nt: TGCGCCAGCAGCCGGGACAGGGGGCGCGGGGAGACCCAGTACTTC
CDR3aa: CASSRDRGRGETQYF

j_gene: TRBJ1-1
d_gene: NA
abundance: NA
v_gene: TRBV19
CDR3nt: TGTGCCAGTAGTCCCGGACTTCCAGGTGAAGCTTTCTTT
CDR3aa: CASSPGLPGEAFF